Below, 15 T cell receptor beta chains from the same sample are listed, as sequenced in a study of OX40 agonist ivuxolimab in advanced cancers. The method was immunoSEQ multiplex PCR; TCRdb's version includes in-frame clones alone and lacks a portion of them. The data show about 43,000 clones, about 86% seen once. The sequenced sample was CD4+ or CD8+ T cells sorted from blood, obtained in a trial of the OX40 agonist ivuxolimab. The receptors originated from an adult with an advanced solid tumor such as melanoma, head and neck, liver or kidney cancer.

This rearrangement joins TRBV6-6 to TRBJ2-7, with D possibly being TRBD2 (5 bases). Trimming left V 5 bases short and J 5 bases short, with 16 bases between. This CDR3 is 14 amino acids long. The germline V gene encodes CDR1 MNHNY and CDR2 SVGAGI (reference sequence). The DNA for the CDR3 is TGTGCCAGCAGTCCGGACTCCACCTGGAACGAGCAGTACTTC. Translation gives CASSPDSTWNEQYF.

This sequence joins TRBV9 and TRBJ2-7; the D call may be TRBD1 or TRBD2 (5 bases each). This CDR3 contains 14 residues. Trimming removed 2 bases from V and 2 bases from J, with 11 bases in between. Germline V CDR1 and CDR2: SGDLS, YYNGEE. The CDR3 region has the DNA TGTGCCAGCAGCGTCTGGGACGGCGCCTACGAGCAGTACTTC. This sequence encodes CASSVWDGAYEQYF.

This clone was counted a few times. Other DNA sequences from this sample encode an identical CDR3 as well. The genes are TRBV9 and TRBJ2-3; tentative D call: TRBD2 (6 bases). Trimming took off 6 bases at V and 0 bases at J, with 8 bases between the two ends. The CDR3 has 13 residues. Germline V gives CDR1 SGDLS, CDR2 YYNGEE. CDR3 bases: TGTGCCAGCAACGGAGGGAGCACAGATACGCAGTATTTT. Protein product: CASNGGSTDTQYF.

The chain links TRBV18 to TRBJ1-1, with 8 bases identical to TRBD1. The CDR3 covers 15 residues. With 3 bases clipped from V and 3 bases from J, the junction kept 6 bases outside the gene matches. Germline lookup yields CDR1 KGHSH and CDR2 LQKENI. CDR3 amino acids: CASSPRTGLDTEAFF. The DNA of the CDR3 is TGTGCCAGCTCACCTCGGACAGGGCTAGACACTGAAGCTTTCTTT.

The chain couples TRBV27 to TRBJ1-1; D unclear. This CDR3 has 15 amino acids. V was clipped by 5 bases and J by 0 bases, with 13 bases between them. Germline lookup yields CDR1 MNHEY and CDR2 SMNVEV (reference sequence). In DNA, the CDR3 is TGTGCCAGCAGTCCCTTGGCAGACCTGAACACTGAAGCTTTCTTT. It codes for CASSPLADLNTEAFF.

The chain has TRBV4-1 and TRBJ1-4; possibly TRBD1 for D (6 bases). Trimming stripped 0 bases from V and 4 bases from J, with 12 bases between. Germline V gene sequence: CDR1 MGHRA, CDR2 YSYEKL. This CDR3 region has 16 residues. The CDR3 region is CASSQDNGQINEKLFF. The DNA for the CDR3 is TGCGCCAGCAGCCAAGATAACGGACAGATTAATGAAAAACTGTTTTTT.

The J gene is TRBJ1-1, the V gene TRBV4-1, with D tentatively TRBD1 (6 bases). V was cut by 4 bases and J by 1 base, with 16 bases left in between. CDR1 and CDR2 from the germline V gene are MGHRA and YSYEKL. The CDR3 covers 16 residues. In DNA, the CDR3 is TGCGCCAGCAGCCCATCTGACAGGTACACGAACACTGAAGCTTTCTTT. The encoded protein is CASSPSDRYTNTEAFF.

This chain uses TRBV5-5 with TRBJ2-3, with TRBD2 identical over 12 bases. Germline V gene data show CDR1 as SGHKS and CDR2 as YYEKEE (reference sequence). J lost 2 bases, V lost 3 bases, and 4 bases had no gene match. The CDR3 covers 16 residues. Here the CDR3 DNA reads TGTGCCAGCAGCTCTGGGACTAGCGGGTACACAGATACGCAGTATTTT. Translating gives CASSSGTSGYTDTQYF.

The chain is built from TRBV7-9 and TRBJ2-1, with 10 nucleotides matching TRBD2. The CDR3 sequence is 15 residues long. The germline CDR1 and CDR2 sequences are SEHNR and FQNEAQ (reference sequence). The CDR3 reads CGVQLRTSGWNEQFF. The CDR3 nucleotides read TGTGGGGTACAGCTCAGGACTAGCGGCTGGAATGAGCAGTTCTTC.

The chain carries TRBV5-1 and TRBJ2-3, with D possibly TRBD1 on 5 matching bases. V lost 5 bases and J 2 bases, leaving 18 bases between the germline ends. This CDR3 has 16 amino acids. Germline CDR1 SGHRS, CDR2 YFSETQ. The CDR3 DNA follows: TGCGCCAGCAGACAGGAGCTCTTCACGGCCACAGATACGCAGTATTTT. It codes for CASRQELFTATDTQYF.

This clone was seen a handful of times. The rearrangement links TRBV29-1 to TRBJ1-2; D unclear. Trimming took off 5 bases at V and 4 bases at J, with 8 bases between the two ends. There are 11 residues in the CDR3. CDR1 SQVTM and CDR2 ANQGSEA come from the germline V gene. The CDR3 here is CSVLVIYGYTF. In DNA form, the CDR3 reads TGCAGCGTTCTGGTCATCTATGGCTACACCTTC. Full variable domain (rest looked up from reference TRBV29-1 and TRBJ1-2): SAVISQKPSRDICQRGTSLTIQCQVDSQVTMMFWYRQQPGQSLTLIATANQGSEATYESGFVIDKFPISRPNLTFSTLTVSNMSPEDSSIYLCSVLVIYGYTFGSGTRLTVV.

The chain joins TRBV7-6 to TRBJ1-5; 7 nucleotides align to TRBD1. The CDR3 runs to 14 residues. Germline CDR1 and CDR2: SGHVS and FNYEAQ. The ends lost 4 bases at V and 6 bases at J; junction bases unmatched: 6. The CDR3 loop reads CASSSSYRGQPQHF. The CDR3 DNA reads as TGTGCCAGCAGCTCATCTTACAGGGGTCAGCCCCAGCATTTT.

The rearrangement links TRBV27 to TRBJ2-1; no reliable D call. Germline CDR1 reads MNHEY; CDR2 reads SMNVEV (reference sequence). This CDR3 contains 12 residues. Trimming left V 5 bases short and J 5 bases short, with 7 bases between. CDR3 DNA sequence: TGTGCCAGCAGTCTAGGGAACAATGAGCAGTTCTTC. Translating it yields CASSLGNNEQFF.

The V and J genes are TRBV11-2 and TRBJ2-7; the D is unclear. CDR1 is SGHAT and CDR2 is FQNNGV in the germline V gene. This CDR3 comprises 14 residues. Trimming removed 0 bases from V and 3 bases from J, with 9 bases in between. The CDR3 here is CASSLDYENYEQYF. The CDR3 nucleotides read TGTGCCAGCAGCTTAGATTATGAGAACTACGAGCAGTACTTC.

The rearrangement links TRBV5-4 to TRBJ2-1, with D unclear. CDR1 and CDR2 (germline): SGHNT, YYREEE (reference sequence). V was shortened by 2 bases and J by 2 bases, with 5 bases between the two germline ends. The CDR3 is made up of 13 amino acids. CDR3 in amino acids: CASSLITYNEQFF. DNA of the CDR3: TGTGCCAGCAGCTTAATTACCTACAATGAGCAGTTCTTC.